This T cell receptor (beta chain) originates from a study of PD-1 blockade in classical Hodgkin lymphoma (dated by TCRdb to the early 2020s). Concerning the study at large: Nivolumab dosing was 3 mg/kg intravenously every 2 weeks, continuing until either disease progression or unacceptable toxicity. The study used CyTOF and TCR beta sequencing to define a peripheral blood immune signature of response to PD-1 blockade in classical Hodgkin lymphoma. Overall study outcomes, separate from this receptor: Trial patients with a complete response had baseline diversity similar to that of newly diagnosed patients, while partial responders and progressors had significantly lower diversity. Baseline TCR diversity was reported as lower in newly diagnosed patients than in healthy donors, and lower still in relapsed/refractory patients. Lower diversity was observed in patients in whom nivolumab was started less than 1 year after ASCT, and these patients were excluded from later analyses so that confounding by immune reconstitution would be avoided. The study covered only a single clinical trial cohort, and the causes of the repertoire differences, possibly disease activity or prior therapy, were still not defined. CD4+ but not CD8+ TCR diversity rose significantly by C4D1 (p=0.0027 vs p=0.16), most apparent in complete responders (p=0.02).

With regard to this clone: It has no known antigen specificity. No base quality values were provided; no much bigger clone lies one nucleotide off.

Genomic DNA was extracted with the Qiagen DNeasy kit from unsorted PBMCs and from negatively selected CD4+ and CD8+ fractions. Using primers that anneal to V and J segments, immunoSEQ multiplex PCR amplified the TCR beta CDR3 regions. A synthetic immune receptor repertoire was used to minimize amplification bias, and remaining bias was computationally removed after sequencing. As for the original processing: Repertoire diversity was quantified as the Shannon entropy index using custom Python scripts. Unsorted, CD4+ and CD8+ repertoires were analyzed separately, except for combined analyses in which CD4+ and CD8+ sequences were merged in silico. A clone counted as expanded when the clone's frequency after treatment rose at least 2-fold relative to C1D1, and clones undetected at baseline were given a pseudocount of 0.5. Clones with 0 or 1 copy at C1D1 were defined as singleton clones, while clones with 2 or more copies were defined as non-singleton clones. By matching protein sequences in sorted samples from the same patient, clones expanded in unsorted samples were annotated as CD4+, CD8+ or unknown. Wilcoxon tests on paired samples were used to test diversity changes from C1D1 to C4D1. What TCRdb holds here is the immuneACCESS table cut down to in-frame rearrangements. Part of the clones is not present; checked against another copy, under half of the missing clones reflect an unresolved V gene, and the others are unexplained. The V and J calls and clone size were taken over from that table, and D and trimming were inferred from the DNA. Within this sample are over 13,000 clones, with under 80% of them counted one time only. About a quarter of the sample is held by the ten biggest clonotypes.

What the time point label conveys for this sample: cycle 2 day 1 (C2D1) of nivolumab. Every trial patient had relapsed following autologous stem cell transplantation, and prior brentuximab vedotin exposure was what differed among cohorts A, B and C. The trial cohort comprised some 60 patients with relapsed/refractory classical Hodgkin lymphoma whose best overall responses were complete response, partial response or progressive disease. Trial patients were treated with single-agent nivolumab in the multi-cohort phase II CheckMate 205 trial. Best overall response was determined by an independent review committee according to the 2007 International Working Group response criteria. Trial PBMCs were obtained immediately prior to nivolumab initiation (C1D1) and on therapy at cycle 2 day 1 and cycle 4 day 1. After peripheral blood was drawn into 8 mL Vacutainer Cell Preparation Tubes, PBMCs were isolated by centrifugation and then cryopreserved.

Inclusive of the bounding cysteine and phenylalanine, the CDR3 is 15 residues long. Of all the DNA, just the CDR3 is kept, 45 bases in frame from base 1. V sheds 6 bases and J sheds 2 bases, leaving 15 bases between their ends. Reading the germline V gene gives CDR1 MNHNS and CDR2 SASEGT. Sequenced material: peripheral blood mononuclear cells (PBMCs), taken before the second cycle of nivolumab. The receptor was derived from a human donor with classical Hodgkin lymphoma. The chain joins TRBV6-1 to TRBJ2-3; the best D guess is TRBD2, with 6 bases matching. The CDR3 protein sequence reads: CASRDSRGNTDTQYF. Here is the DNA: TGTGCCAGCAGGGACTCCCGGGGGAACACAGATACGCAGTATTTT.